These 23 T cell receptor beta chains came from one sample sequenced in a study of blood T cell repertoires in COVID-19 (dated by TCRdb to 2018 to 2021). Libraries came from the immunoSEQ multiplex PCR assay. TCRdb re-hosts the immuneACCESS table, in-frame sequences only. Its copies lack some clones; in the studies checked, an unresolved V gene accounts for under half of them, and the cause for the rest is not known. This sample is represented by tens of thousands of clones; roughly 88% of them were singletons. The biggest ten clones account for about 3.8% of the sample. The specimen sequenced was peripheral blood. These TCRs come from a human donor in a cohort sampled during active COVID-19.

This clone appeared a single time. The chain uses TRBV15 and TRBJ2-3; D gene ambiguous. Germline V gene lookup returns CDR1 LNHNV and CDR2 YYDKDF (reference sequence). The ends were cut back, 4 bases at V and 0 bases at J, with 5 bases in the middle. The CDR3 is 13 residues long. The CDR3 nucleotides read TGTGCCACCAGCATATCCAGCACAGATACGCAGTATTTT. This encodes CATSISSTDTQYF.

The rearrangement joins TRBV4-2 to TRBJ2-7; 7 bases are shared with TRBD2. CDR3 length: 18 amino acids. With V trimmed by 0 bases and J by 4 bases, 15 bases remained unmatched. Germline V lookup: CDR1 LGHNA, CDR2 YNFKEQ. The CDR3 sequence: CASSQDLFPGRGLYEQYF. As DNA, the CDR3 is TGTGCCAGCAGCCAAGATTTGTTTCCTGGGCGGGGGTTATACGAGCAGTACTTC.

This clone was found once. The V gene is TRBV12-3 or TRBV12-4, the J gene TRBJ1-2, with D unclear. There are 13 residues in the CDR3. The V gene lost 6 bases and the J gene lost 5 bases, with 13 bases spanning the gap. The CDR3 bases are TGTGCCAGCAGGTCGCGGACTGTTTATGGCTACACCTTC. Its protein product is CASRSRTVYGYTF.

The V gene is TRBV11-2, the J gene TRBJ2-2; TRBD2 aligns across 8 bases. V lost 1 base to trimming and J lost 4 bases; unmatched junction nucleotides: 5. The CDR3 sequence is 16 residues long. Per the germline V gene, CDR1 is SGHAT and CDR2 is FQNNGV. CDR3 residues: CASSLVRLAGTGELFF. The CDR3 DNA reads TGTGCCAGCAGCTTAGTTCGGCTAGCGGGCACCGGGGAGCTGTTTTTT. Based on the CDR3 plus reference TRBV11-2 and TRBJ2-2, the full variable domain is EAGVAQSPRYKIIEKRQSVAFWCNPISGHATLYWYQQILGQGPKLLIQFQNNGVVDDSQLPKDRFSAERLKGVDSTLKIQPAKLEDSAVYLCASSLVRLAGTGELFFGEGSRLTVL.

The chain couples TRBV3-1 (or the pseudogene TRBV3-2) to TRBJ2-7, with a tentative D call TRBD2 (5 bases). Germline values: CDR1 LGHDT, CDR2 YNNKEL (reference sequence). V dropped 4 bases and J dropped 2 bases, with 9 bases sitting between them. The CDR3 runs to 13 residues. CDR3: CASSPRSAYEQYF. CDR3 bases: TGTGCCAGCAGCCCCCGTAGCGCCTACGAGCAGTACTTC.

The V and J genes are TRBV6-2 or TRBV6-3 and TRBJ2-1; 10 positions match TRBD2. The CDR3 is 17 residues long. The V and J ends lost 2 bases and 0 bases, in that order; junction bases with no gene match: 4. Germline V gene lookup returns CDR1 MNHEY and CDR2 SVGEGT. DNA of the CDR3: TGTGCCAGCAGTTACCCTACTAGCGGGGACTCCTACAATGAGCAGTTCTTC. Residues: CASSYPTSGDSYNEQFF.

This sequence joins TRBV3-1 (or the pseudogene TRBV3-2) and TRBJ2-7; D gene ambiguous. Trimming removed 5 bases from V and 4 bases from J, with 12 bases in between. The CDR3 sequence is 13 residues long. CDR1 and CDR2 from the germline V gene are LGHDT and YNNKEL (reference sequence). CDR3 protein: CASSKQTSYEQYF. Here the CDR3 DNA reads TGTGCCAGCAGCAAACAGACATCTTACGAGCAGTACTTC.

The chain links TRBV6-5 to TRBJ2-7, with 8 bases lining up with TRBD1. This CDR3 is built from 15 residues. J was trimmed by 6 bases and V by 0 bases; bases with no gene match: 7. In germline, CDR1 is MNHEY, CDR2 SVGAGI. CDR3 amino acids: CASSYSRTGLVEQYF. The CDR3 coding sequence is TGTGCCAGCAGTTACTCTAGGACAGGGTTGGTCGAGCAGTACTTC.

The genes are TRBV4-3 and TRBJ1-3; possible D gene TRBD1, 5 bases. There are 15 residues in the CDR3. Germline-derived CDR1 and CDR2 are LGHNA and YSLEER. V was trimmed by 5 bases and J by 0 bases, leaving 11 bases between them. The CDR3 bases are TGCGCCAGCAGCACAACAGGCTTCTCTGGAAACACCATATATTTT. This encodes CASSTTGFSGNTIYF.

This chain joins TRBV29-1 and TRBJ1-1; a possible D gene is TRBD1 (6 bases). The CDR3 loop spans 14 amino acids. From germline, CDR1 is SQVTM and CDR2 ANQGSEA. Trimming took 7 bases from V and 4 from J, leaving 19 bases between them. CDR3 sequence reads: CSEKGGGLGTEAFF. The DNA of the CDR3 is TGCAGCGAAAAAGGGGGGGGCTTGGGCACTGAAGCTTTCTTT.

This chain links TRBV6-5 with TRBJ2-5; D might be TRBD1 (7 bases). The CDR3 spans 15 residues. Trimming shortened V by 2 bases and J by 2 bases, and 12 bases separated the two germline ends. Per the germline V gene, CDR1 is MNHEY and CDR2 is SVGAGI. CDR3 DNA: TGTGCCAGCAGTTACGGGGGGACAGTTCAAGAGACCCAGTACTTC. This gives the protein CASSYGGTVQETQYF.

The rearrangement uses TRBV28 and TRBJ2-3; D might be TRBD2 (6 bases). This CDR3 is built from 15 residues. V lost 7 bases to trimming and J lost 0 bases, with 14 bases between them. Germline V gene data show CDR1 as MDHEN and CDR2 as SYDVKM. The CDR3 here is CASMGLMISTDTQYF. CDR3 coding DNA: TGTGCCAGCATGGGACTCATGATAAGCACAGATACGCAGTATTTT.

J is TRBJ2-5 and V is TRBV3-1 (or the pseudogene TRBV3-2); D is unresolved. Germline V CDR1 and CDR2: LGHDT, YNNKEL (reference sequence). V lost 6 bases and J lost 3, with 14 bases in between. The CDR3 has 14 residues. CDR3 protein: CASSRIGGEETQYF. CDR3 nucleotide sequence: TGTGCCAGCAGTCGCATCGGCGGTGAAGAGACCCAGTACTTC.

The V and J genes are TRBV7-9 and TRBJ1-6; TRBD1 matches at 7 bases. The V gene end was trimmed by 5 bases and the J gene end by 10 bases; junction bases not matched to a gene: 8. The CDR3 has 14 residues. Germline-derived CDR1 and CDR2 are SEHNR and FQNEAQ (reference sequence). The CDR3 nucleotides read TGTGCCAGCAGCCCGACAGGGTATTACTCACCCCTCCACTTT. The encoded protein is CASSPTGYYSPLHF.

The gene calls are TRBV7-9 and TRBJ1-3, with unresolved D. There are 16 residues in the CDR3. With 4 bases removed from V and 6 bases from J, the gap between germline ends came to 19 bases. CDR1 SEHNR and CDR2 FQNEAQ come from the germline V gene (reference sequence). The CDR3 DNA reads TGTGCCAGCAGCTCCTATTCCACAGTTACCGAAAACACCATATATTTT. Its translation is CASSSYSTVTENTIYF.

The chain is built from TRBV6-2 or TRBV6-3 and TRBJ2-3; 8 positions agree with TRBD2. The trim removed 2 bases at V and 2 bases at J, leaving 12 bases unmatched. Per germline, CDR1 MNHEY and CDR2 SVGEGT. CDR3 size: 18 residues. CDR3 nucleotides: TGTGCCAGCAGTTACGAAGGCACTAGCGGTTTCAACACAGATACGCAGTATTTT. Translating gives CASSYEGTSGFNTDTQYF.

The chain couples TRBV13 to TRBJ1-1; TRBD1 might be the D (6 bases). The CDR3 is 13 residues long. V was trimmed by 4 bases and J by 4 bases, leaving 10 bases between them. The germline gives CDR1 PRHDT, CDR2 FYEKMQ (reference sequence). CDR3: CASSSQGSTEAFF. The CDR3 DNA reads TGTGCCAGCAGCTCACAGGGTTCCACTGAAGCTTTCTTT.

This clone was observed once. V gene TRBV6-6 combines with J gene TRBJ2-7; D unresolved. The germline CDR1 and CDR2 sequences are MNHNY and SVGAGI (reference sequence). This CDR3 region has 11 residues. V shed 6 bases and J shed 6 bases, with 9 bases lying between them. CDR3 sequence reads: CASSPLSEQYF. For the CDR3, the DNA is TGTGCCAGCAGCCCCCTGTCCGAGCAGTACTTC.

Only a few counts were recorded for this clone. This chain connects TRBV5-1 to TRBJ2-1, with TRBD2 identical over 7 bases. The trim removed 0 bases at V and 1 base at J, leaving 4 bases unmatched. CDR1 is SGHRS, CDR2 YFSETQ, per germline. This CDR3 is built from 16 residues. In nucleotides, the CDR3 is TGCGCCAGCAGCTTGGCAAGCGGGGAGTCCTACAATGAGCAGTTCTTC. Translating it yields CASSLASGESYNEQFF.

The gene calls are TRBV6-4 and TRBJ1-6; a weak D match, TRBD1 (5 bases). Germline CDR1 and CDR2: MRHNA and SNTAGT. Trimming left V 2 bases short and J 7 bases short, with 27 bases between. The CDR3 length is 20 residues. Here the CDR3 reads CASSDPLLYLWGGRNSPLHF. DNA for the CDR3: TGTGCCAGCAGTGACCCCCTTTTGTATCTGTGGGGGGGTAGAAATTCACCCCTCCACTTT.

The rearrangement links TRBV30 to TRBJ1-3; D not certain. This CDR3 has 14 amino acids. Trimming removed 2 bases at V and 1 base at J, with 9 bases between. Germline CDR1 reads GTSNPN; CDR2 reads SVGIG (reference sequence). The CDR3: CAWSPGVSGNTIYF. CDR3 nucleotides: TGTGCCTGGAGTCCCGGGGTATCTGGAAACACCATATATTTT.

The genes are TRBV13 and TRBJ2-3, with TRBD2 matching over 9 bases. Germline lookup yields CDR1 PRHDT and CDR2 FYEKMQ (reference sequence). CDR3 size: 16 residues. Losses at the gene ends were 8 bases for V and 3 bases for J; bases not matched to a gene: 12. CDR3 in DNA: TGTGCCAGCCGTAACCGGCGGGGGGGCCTAACAGATACGCAGTATTTT. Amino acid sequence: CASRNRRGGLTDTQYF.

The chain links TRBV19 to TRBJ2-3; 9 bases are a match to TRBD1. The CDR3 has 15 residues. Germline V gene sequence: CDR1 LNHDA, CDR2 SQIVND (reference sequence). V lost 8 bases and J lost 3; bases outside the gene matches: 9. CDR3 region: CASGYGTGYTDTQYF. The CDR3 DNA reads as TGTGCCAGTGGATACGGGACAGGGTATACAGATACGCAGTATTTT. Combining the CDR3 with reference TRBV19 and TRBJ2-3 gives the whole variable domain DGGITQSPKYLFRKEGQNVTLSCEQNLNHDAMYWYRQDPGQGLRLIYYSQIVNDFQKGDIAEGYSVSREKKESFPLTVTSAQKNPTAFYLCASGYGTGYTDTQYFGPGTRLTVL.